These T cell receptor beta chains were read from a single sample in a study of Ad26.COV2.S vaccination and SARS-CoV-2 variants. Method: immunoSEQ multiplex PCR; TCRdb's copy keeps in-frame clones and lacks some. The data hold hundreds of thousands of clones, with more than 85% observed a single time. The sequencing used peripheral blood, collected in a trial of Ad26.COV2.S vaccine versus placebo. The receptor source for this set is a person between 18 and 59 years old who received the Ad26.COV2.S COVID-19 vaccine or a placebo. The CDR3 runs from the conserved cysteine through the conserved F or W. Each record gives: D gene, V gene, clone size, J gene, CDR3 DNA, CDR3 protein. A D gene is named only where the DNA matches it firmly. Clone size is stated in some rows and not others, as once, few, many or a class when expanded.

NA,TRBV7-8,NA,TRBJ2-2,TGTGCCAGCAGCCTGTGGGGTCCCGGGGAGCTGTTTTTT,CASSLWGPGELFF
NA,TRBV24-1,NA,TRBJ1-5,TGTGCCACCAGTGATCCAGGGAGCCCTAATCAGCCGGAGTCCCAGCATTTT,CATSDPGSPNQPESQHF
NA,TRBV7-9,few,TRBJ1-1,TGTGCCAGCAGCAAATTACAGGGAAGGAACACTGAAGCTTTCTTT,CASSKLQGRNTEAFF
NA,TRBV19,NA,TRBJ2-3,TGTGCCAGTAGTATGGGGGACACAGATACGCAGTATTTT,CASSMGDTDTQYF
TRBD2,TRBV20-1,NA,TRBJ2-1,TGCAGTGCTTGGGGAGGGAATGAGCAGTTCTTC,CSAWGGNEQFF
TRBD2,TRBV5-4,NA,TRBJ2-1,TGTGCCAGCAGCTTCTATGGACTAGCGGGTACCTACAATGAGCAGTTCTTC,CASSFYGLAGTYNEQFF
NA,TRBV6-5,NA,TRBJ1-5,TGTGCCAGCCAAAGGGGTAATCAGCCCCAGCATTTT,CASQRGNQPQHF
TRBD1,TRBV3-1/TRBV3-2,NA,TRBJ2-2,TGTGCCAGCAGCCATGACAGGGGACGCACCGGGGAGCTGTTTTTT,CASSHDRGRTGELFF
NA,TRBV21-1,NA,TRBJ2-7,TGTGCCAGCAGCAAAATATGCCGGACAGAGAACAAAGTATCCTACGAGCAGTACTTC,CASSKICRTENKVSYEQYF
TRBD2,TRBV29-1,NA,TRBJ2-3,TGCAGCGTTGACCAGACGGACAGGGAGACTAGCGGGAGGGCCACCGATACGCAGTATTTT,CSVDQTDRETSGRATDTQYF
NA,TRBV6-6,NA,TRBJ2-7,TGTGCCAGCAGTTACTCCCCTAAACAGGGCTACGAGCAGTACTTC,CASSYSPKQGYEQYF
NA,TRBV5-1,NA,TRBJ2-1,TGCGCCAGCAGCTTGAGTCCGGGGGTTCAGAATGAGCAGTTCTTC,CASSLSPGVQNEQFF